Each of the 17 T cell receptor beta chains below was sequenced from the same sample in a study of T-cell memory formation after mild COVID-19. MiXCR, run by TCRdb on the 5' RACE reads, gives a single entry per CDR3 protein. The sample consists of 200,000 to 300,000 distinct CDR3 sequences, approximately 16% of them appearing once. Sequenced: PBMCs or a T cell subset sorted from them (not recorded which). The receptor set was obtained from a man between 18 and 29 years old who had mild COVID-19 (a few samples of this study predate the infection). Cell type and time point are not known.

This clonotype occurred many times. The chain uses TRBV7-3 and TRBJ2-5, with TRBD1 as a possible D gene (6 bases). The length of the CDR3 is 13 residues. Germline CDR1 and CDR2: SGHTA and FQGTGA. V was shortened by 4 bases and J by 2 bases, with 8 bases between the two germline ends. This CDR3 is CASSSGQQETQYF. The CDR3 nucleotides read TGTGCCAGCAGCTCAGGACAGCAAGAGACCCAGTACTTC.

The genes are TRBV19 and TRBJ1-1; weak D call: TRBD1 (5 bases). V was shortened by 7 bases and J by 0 bases, with 15 bases between the two germline ends. CDR1 is LNHDA, CDR2 SQIVND, per germline (reference sequence). This CDR3 comprises 15 residues. CDR3 sequence reads: CASITLGGMNTEAFF. The CDR3 DNA sequence: TGTGCCAGTATTACTCTTGGGGGAATGAACACTGAAGCTTTCTTT.

The chain couples TRBV7-9 to TRBJ2-1, with D unclear. This CDR3 spans 12 amino acids. CDR1 and CDR2 (germline): SEHNR, FQNEAQ (reference sequence). Trimming cost V 2 bases and J 12 bases, with 11 bases left between them. The CDR3 spells CASSLSTAGQFF. For the CDR3, the DNA is TGTGCCAGCAGCTTATCGACTGCTGGGCAGTTCTTC.

This clonotype was picked up a small number of times. CDR3 in amino acids: CASSSLGWQETQYF. The CDR3 DNA reads TGTGCCAGCAGCTCGTTAGGGTGGCAAGAGACCCAGTACTTC. This rearrangement joins TRBV11-2 to TRBJ2-5; D gene uncertain. CDR3 size: 14 residues. The germline gives CDR1 SGHAT, CDR2 FQNNGV. V lost 4 bases and J 2 bases, leaving 11 bases between the germline ends.

In this sample, this clonotype turned up a few times. The CDR3, as DNA: TGTGCCAGCAGCTTTAATAGCGGGGACAATGAGCAGTTCTTC. It is translated as CASSFNSGDNEQFF. V gene TRBV7-3 combines with J gene TRBJ2-1; 8 bases map to TRBD2. This CDR3 contains 14 residues. Germline trimming cut 3 bases from V and 5 bases from J; bases unmatched to any gene: 3. Germline CDR1 and CDR2: SGHTA and FQGTGA.

Only a few counts were recorded for this clonotype. In DNA, the CDR3 is TGTGCCAGCAGCCCCCTCAACGGGGCGGAGACCCAGTACTTC. It is translated as CASSPLNGAETQYF. The genes are TRBV12-3 or TRBV12-4 and TRBJ2-5; D may correspond to TRBD1 or TRBD2 (5 bases each). Trimming stripped 6 bases from V and 5 bases from J, with 16 bases between. This CDR3 is built from 14 residues.

The sample holds a few counts of this clonotype. It is unclear where the CDR3 begins or ends on the DNA, so no DNA is shown, and the CDR3 is as TCRdb lists it. The CDR3 here is CASSLSSGRVKTQYF. The chain combines TRBV5-1 with TRBJ2-5; whether TRBD1, the table's D call, matches the DNA was not checked. A total of 15 residues make up the CDR3, ends included. CDR1 and CDR2 (germline): SGHRS, YFSETQ.

The chain combines TRBV19 with TRBJ2-1; D remains unclear. Germline assignment: CDR1 LNHDA and CDR2 SQIVND (reference sequence). Trimming left V 4 bases short and J 5 bases short, with 6 bases between. The CDR3 sequence is 12 residues long. The CDR3 DNA follows: TGTGCCAGTAGTAGCAGTCACAATGAGCAGTTCTTC. Its translation: CASSSSHNEQFF.

This clonotype has at least ten counts. This sequence joins TRBV7-9 and TRBJ2-3; TRBD1 agrees at 7 bases. Trimming cost V 1 base and J 4 bases; bases outside gene matches: 2. CDR3 length: 14 residues. Germline lookup yields CDR1 SEHNR and CDR2 FQNEAQ (reference sequence). CDR3 loop: CASSLVDRADTQYF. CDR3 coding DNA: TGTGCCAGCAGCTTAGTCGACAGGGCAGATACGCAGTATTTT.

This clonotype was counted only a few times. In nucleotides, the CDR3 is TGTGCCAGCAGTTCGGGACTGGGAAGGGGCGAGCAGTACTTC. Encoded protein: CASSSGLGRGEQYF. The V gene is TRBV2, the J gene TRBJ2-7, with TRBD2 as a possible D gene (6 bases). This CDR3 has 14 residues. Germline V gives CDR1 SNHLY, CDR2 FYNNEI. Trimming shortened V by 5 bases and J by 6 bases, and 17 bases separated the two germline ends.

J is TRBJ2-4 and V is TRBV7-9; TRBD2 is a possible D gene (5 bases). This CDR3 has 13 residues. Germline V gene data show CDR1 as SEHNR and CDR2 as FQNEAQ (reference sequence). Trimming took off 8 bases at V and 3 bases at J, with 11 bases between the two ends. CDR3 amino acids: CASEGANKNIQYF. In DNA form, the CDR3 reads TGTGCCAGCGAGGGAGCGAACAAAAACATTCAGTACTTC.

This clonotype has only a few counts. V is TRBV2 and J is TRBJ2-7, with D perhaps assigned TRBD1 or TRBD2 (5 bases each). The CDR3 sequence is 10 residues long. V lost 8 bases to trimming and J lost 3 bases, with 5 bases between them. The germline V gene has CDR1 SNHLY and CDR2 FYNNEI. In DNA, the CDR3 is TGTGCCAGCGGGGGCTACGAGCAGTACGTC. It yields the protein CASGGYEQYV.

This clonotype showed up just a few times. This chain connects TRBV7-2 to TRBJ2-3; a possible D gene is TRBD2 (6 bases). The CDR3 extends over 16 amino acids. The germline V gene has CDR1 SGHTA and CDR2 FQGNSA. Trimming shortened V by 4 bases and J by 5 bases, and 19 bases separated the two germline ends. In DNA form, the CDR3 reads TGTGCCAGCAGCTCCCTCAGGAGGGGTGGACGAGATACGCAGTATTTT. It is translated as CASSSLRRGGRDTQYF.

This clonotype was seen a handful of times. The J gene is TRBJ2-2, the V gene TRBV24-1, with 15 bases fitting TRBD2. The CDR3 has 18 residues. From germline, CDR1 is KGHDR and CDR2 SFDVKD. The J segment lost 4 bases and the V segment lost 5 bases, leaving 7 bases of the junction unmatched. The chain's CDR3 is CATSGGTSGGTLTGELFF. CDR3 nucleotide sequence: TGTGCCACCAGTGGCGGGACTAGCGGGGGGACCCTCACCGGGGAGCTGTTTTTT.

The chain links TRBV2 to TRBJ2-6; 11 bases fit TRBD1. This CDR3 has 16 amino acids. The germline CDR1 and CDR2 sequences are SNHLY and FYNNEI. The trim removed 4 bases at V and 2 bases at J, leaving 1 base unmatched. The CDR3 nucleotides are TGTGCCAGCAGTGGGACAGGGGGCGCTGGGGCCAACGTCCTGACTTTC. Its translation is CASSGTGGAGANVLTF.

Ten or more counts support this clonotype. The V call is TRBV27, the J call TRBJ2-3; D unclear. Trimming took off 3 bases at V and 4 bases at J, with 14 bases between the two ends. This CDR3 has 15 amino acids. The germline CDR1 and CDR2 sequences are MNHEY and SMNVEV (reference sequence). CDR3 amino acids: CASSFWARRADTQYF. The CDR3, as DNA: TGTGCCAGCAGTTTTTGGGCCAGACGGGCAGATACGCAGTATTTT.

This clonotype was detected only a few times. The CDR3 DNA sequence: TGTGCCAGCAGACGCGGGCAGGGGGCGAAAGCTTTCTTT. Its translation is CASRRGQGAKAFF. The chain uses TRBV7-2 and TRBJ1-1; 8 nucleotides match TRBD1. V trimming: 6 bases; J trimming: 9 bases; junction bases outside the gene matches: 9. The CDR3 extends over 13 amino acids. Germline CDR1 reads SGHTA; CDR2 reads FQGNSA.